Listed below are T cell receptor beta chains from one sample, sequenced in a study of cytomegalovirus exposure and HLA in healthy donors. Assay: immunoSEQ multiplex PCR; the TCRdb copy retains only in-frame clones and omits some. This sample has about 150,000 clones, with approximately 80% found just once. The sequenced sample was PBMCs. The receptors derive from a woman aged 40 to 49 in good health and CMV-seronegative. Each CDR3 is given with its conserved first and last residue. The order of the fields is V gene, J gene, clone size, D gene, CDR3 DNA, CDR3 protein. The D gene is left open where the match is weak. Some rows mark clone size as missing; the rest say once, few, many or name a class of expanded clone.

v_call: TRBV19
j_call: TRBJ1-3
clone_size: .
d_call: .
cdr3_nt: TGTGCCAGTAGTGTCCAGGGTATAAGAAACACCATATATTTT
cdr3_aa: CASSVQGIRNTIYF

v_call: TRBV5-1
j_call: TRBJ1-2
clone_size: .
d_call: TRBD1
cdr3_nt: TGCGCCAGCAGCGGAAGACAGGGGGCAGGGGAGGGCTACACCTTC
cdr3_aa: CASSGRQGAGEGYTF

v_call: TRBV6-1
j_call: TRBJ1-1
clone_size: .
d_call: .
cdr3_nt: TGTGCCAGCATTAATTATCTAGGGGCAAACACTGAAGCTTTCTTT
cdr3_aa: CASINYLGANTEAFF

v_call: TRBV6-5
j_call: TRBJ1-2
clone_size: few
d_call: .
cdr3_nt: TGTGCCAGCAGTTACCGTGACAACCCCAACTATGGCTACACCTTC
cdr3_aa: CASSYRDNPNYGYTF

v_call: TRBV20-1
j_call: TRBJ1-1
clone_size: few
d_call: .
cdr3_nt: TGCAGTGCTATCAAGAACACTGAAGCTTTCTTT
cdr3_aa: CSAIKNTEAFF

v_call: TRBV19
j_call: TRBJ2-3
clone_size: .
d_call: TRBD2
cdr3_nt: TGTGCCAGTAGTACCCGGACTAGCGGGAGCCCAGATACGCAGTATTTT
cdr3_aa: CASSTRTSGSPDTQYF

v_call: TRBV27
j_call: TRBJ1-4
clone_size: .
d_call: .
cdr3_nt: TGTGCCAGCAGTTTATCAGGGGGGGGTAATGAAAAACTGTTTTTT
cdr3_aa: CASSLSGGGNEKLFF

v_call: TRBV15
j_call: TRBJ2-3
clone_size: .
d_call: TRBD2
cdr3_nt: TGTGCCACCAAGAATAGCGGGAGGGCCTCCATAGATACGCAGTATTTT
cdr3_aa: CATKNSGRASIDTQYF

v_call: TRBV7-9
j_call: TRBJ1-2
clone_size: few
d_call: .
cdr3_nt: TGTTCCAGCAGCTTAGGACAGAACGGCTACACCTTC
cdr3_aa: CSSSLGQNGYTF

v_call: TRBV5-6
j_call: TRBJ2-4
clone_size: .
d_call: TRBD1
cdr3_nt: TGTGCCAGCAGCTTGGATTGGGACAGACGTTCCGGAAACATTCAGTACTTC
cdr3_aa: CASSLDWDRRSGNIQYF